This T cell receptor beta chain was obtained from a study of cytomegalovirus exposure and HLA in healthy donors. At the level of the study: Early released data had about 85 million unique TCRs, all coming from HLA-typed donors.

Study-wide results and caveats: It was assumed in the presence/absence analyses that sequencing depth was roughly uniform across donors. The listing of about 150 TCR beta chains classed them as cytomegalovirus-associated. A later analysis associated 16,000 or so TCR beta sequences with HLA alleles at a 0.05 false discovery rate.

A remark on this clone: Its matching antigen is unknown.

The PCR used 60 Vbeta and 13 Jbeta primers. The protocol was immunoSEQ multiplex PCR, while the TCRdb copy is restricted to in-frame clones and leaves out a portion. The sample consists of about 130,000 clones, roughly 84% of them appearing once. Material for sequencing was PBMCs. The TCR originated in a boy younger than 18 in good health and CMV-seronegative.

DNA for the CDR3: TGTGCCAGCAGCCAAGATCTAGCGGCCACCGGGGAGCTGTTTTTT. Its protein product is CASSQDLAATGELFF. The chain carries TRBV14 and TRBJ2-2; 7 nucleotides align to TRBD2. Germline V gene lookup returns CDR1 SGHDN and CDR2 FVKESK. V was clipped by 0 bases and J by 4 bases; unmatched bases: 2. This CDR3 spans 15 amino acids. Based on the CDR3 plus reference TRBV14 and TRBJ2-2, the full variable domain is EAGVTQFPSHSVIEKGQTVTLRCDPISGHDNLYWYRRVMGKEIKFLLHFVKESKQDESGMPNNRFLAERTGGTYSTLKVQPAELEDSGVYFCASSQDLAATGELFFGEGSRLTVL.